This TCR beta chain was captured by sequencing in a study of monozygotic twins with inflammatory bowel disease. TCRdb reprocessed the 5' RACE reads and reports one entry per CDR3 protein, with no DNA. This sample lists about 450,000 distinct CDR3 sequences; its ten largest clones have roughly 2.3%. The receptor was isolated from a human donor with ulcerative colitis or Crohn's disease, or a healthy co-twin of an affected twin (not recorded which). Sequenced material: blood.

This CDR3 reads CASSLGTGEGEKLFF. V usage is TRBV12-3 or TRBV12-4 and J usage is TRBJ1-4; TCRdb picks TRBD1, but there is no DNA to check that call. The CDR3 runs 15 residues.